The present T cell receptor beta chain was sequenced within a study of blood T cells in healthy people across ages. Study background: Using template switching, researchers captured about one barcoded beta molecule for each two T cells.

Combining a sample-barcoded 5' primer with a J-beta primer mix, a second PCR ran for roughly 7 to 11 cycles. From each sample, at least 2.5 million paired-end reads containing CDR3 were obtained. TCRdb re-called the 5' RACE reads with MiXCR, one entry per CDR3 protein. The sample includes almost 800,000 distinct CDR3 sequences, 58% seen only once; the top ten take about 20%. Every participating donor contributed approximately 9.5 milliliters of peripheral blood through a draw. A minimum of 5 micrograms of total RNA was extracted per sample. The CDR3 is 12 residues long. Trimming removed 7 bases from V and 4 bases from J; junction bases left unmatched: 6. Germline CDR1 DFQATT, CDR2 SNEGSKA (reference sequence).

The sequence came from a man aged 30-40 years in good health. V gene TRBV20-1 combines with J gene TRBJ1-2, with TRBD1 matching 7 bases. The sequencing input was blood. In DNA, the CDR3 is TGCAGTGTTGCCCCAGGGGGCTATGGCTACACCTTC. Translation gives CSVAPGGYGYTF.